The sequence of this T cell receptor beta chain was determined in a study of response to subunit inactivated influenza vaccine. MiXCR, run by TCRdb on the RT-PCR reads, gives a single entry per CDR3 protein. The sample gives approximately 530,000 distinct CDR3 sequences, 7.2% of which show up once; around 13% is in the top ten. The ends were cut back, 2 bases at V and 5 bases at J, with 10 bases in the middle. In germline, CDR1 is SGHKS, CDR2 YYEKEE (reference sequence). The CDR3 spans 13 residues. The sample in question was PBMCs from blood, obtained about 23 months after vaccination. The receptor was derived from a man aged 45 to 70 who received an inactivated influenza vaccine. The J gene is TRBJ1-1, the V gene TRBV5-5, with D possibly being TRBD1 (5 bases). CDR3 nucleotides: TGTGCCAGCAGCTTTACAGGAAAAACTGAAGCTTTCTTT. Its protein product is CASSFTGKTEAFF.